This entry describes one T cell receptor beta chain. Data came from immunoSEQ multiplex PCR; TCRdb stores just in-frame clones and leaves some out. The repertoire has some 120,000 clones, 77% of them found once; the top ten carry 20%. The sample originates from a study of blood T cell repertoires in COVID-19. This CDR3 spans 14 amino acids. In germline, CDR1 is LNHDA, CDR2 SQIVND (reference sequence). Trimming shortened V by 0 bases and J by 6 bases, and 6 bases separated the two germline ends. This chain uses TRBV19 with TRBJ1-6; the D gene is possibly TRBD1 (6 bases). The sample consisted of peripheral blood. The TCR comes from a man older than 75 with acute or convalescent COVID-19. The CDR3 loop is CASSIDRGNSPLHF. CDR3 nucleotides: TGTGCCAGTAGTATAGACAGGGGTAATTCACCCCTCCACTTT.